One and the same sample provided the 8 T cell receptor beta chains below, sequenced in a study of blood T cell repertoires in COVID-19. TCRdb's copy holds only in-frame clones and misses some; the assay was immunoSEQ multiplex PCR. The repertoire holds some 380,000 clones, more than 65% seen once, with 0.85% to 1.3% in the top ten. The material sequenced was peripheral blood. These receptors came from a human donor with acute or convalescent COVID-19. The donor label of this sample is uncertain.

This sequence joins TRBV19 and TRBJ2-7, with D perhaps matching TRBD1 (6 bases). Germline V lookup: CDR1 LNHDA, CDR2 SQIVND (reference sequence). V was pared by 7 bases and J by 3 bases, with 13 bases between. This CDR3 has 13 residues. CDR3 amino acids: CASNPTGRYEQYF. As DNA, the CDR3 is TGTGCCAGTAACCCAACAGGGCGCTACGAGCAGTACTTC.

This chain connects TRBV11-2 to TRBJ1-1; possibly TRBD1 for D (5 bases). Germline V gene sequence: CDR1 SGHAT, CDR2 FQNNGV. The CDR3 is 16 amino acids. V lost 5 bases to trimming and J lost 0 bases, with 16 bases between them. The CDR3 nucleotides read TGTGCCAGCAGCCACGGATTAGGGGTCATGAACACTGAAGCTTTCTTT. Translating gives CASSHGLGVMNTEAFF.

The V call is TRBV3-1 (or the pseudogene TRBV3-2), the J call TRBJ2-1; possible D gene TRBD2, 6 bases. Trimming stripped 3 bases from V and 6 bases from J, with 12 bases between. The CDR3 has 14 amino acids. In germline, CDR1 is LGHDT, CDR2 YNNKEL (reference sequence). CDR3: CASSHNGGSNEQFF. Written as DNA, the CDR3 is TGTGCCAGCAGCCACAACGGGGGTTCCAATGAGCAGTTCTTC.

This chain connects TRBV7-9 to TRBJ1-3; D gene ambiguous. V lost 2 bases and J 4 bases, leaving 9 bases between the germline ends. This CDR3 is 14 amino acids long. CDR1 is SEHNR and CDR2 is FQNEAQ in the germline V gene (reference sequence). CDR3 nucleotides: TGTGCCAGCAGCTTAAAGGACTTAGGAAACACCATATATTTT. Amino acids: CASSLKDLGNTIYF.

The V and J genes are TRBV27 and TRBJ2-7, with 8 bases lining up with TRBD1. The J segment lost 5 bases and the V segment lost 1 base, leaving 16 bases of the junction unmatched. CDR1 is MNHEY, CDR2 SMNVEV, per germline (reference sequence). The CDR3 extends over 18 amino acids. CDR3 region: CASSLLIPGQGGIHEQYF. The CDR3 nucleotides read TGTGCCAGCAGTTTATTGATCCCCGGACAGGGAGGCATCCACGAGCAGTACTTC.

The gene calls are TRBV2 and TRBJ1-6, with a possible D match to TRBD1 (5 bases). CDR1 SNHLY and CDR2 FYNNEI come from the germline V gene. The CDR3 sequence is 15 residues long. V lost 7 bases to trimming and J lost 4 bases, with 14 bases between them. CDR3 nucleotides: TGTGCCAGCATTCTGGGGTCAGGGTATAATTCACCCCTCCACTTT. Translating gives CASILGSGYNSPLHF.

The chain couples TRBV5-1 to TRBJ1-4; TRBD1 matches 7 bases. In germline, CDR1 is SGHRS, CDR2 YFSETQ. There are 15 residues in the CDR3. Losses at the gene ends were 0 bases for V and 7 bases for J; bases not matched to a gene: 6. The CDR3 protein is CASSLGTGRIEKLFF. In nucleotides, the CDR3 is TGCGCCAGCAGCTTGGGGACAGGCAGAATTGAAAAACTGTTTTTT.

The rearrangement joins TRBV15 to TRBJ1-1, with D unclear. The CDR3 consists of 13 residues. Germline CDR1 and CDR2: LNHNV and YYDKDF (reference sequence). V was shortened by 5 bases and J by 0 bases, with 7 bases between the two germline ends. DNA of the CDR3: TGTGCCACCAGCCTACAGCTGAACACTGAAGCTTTCTTT. It yields the protein CATSLQLNTEAFF.